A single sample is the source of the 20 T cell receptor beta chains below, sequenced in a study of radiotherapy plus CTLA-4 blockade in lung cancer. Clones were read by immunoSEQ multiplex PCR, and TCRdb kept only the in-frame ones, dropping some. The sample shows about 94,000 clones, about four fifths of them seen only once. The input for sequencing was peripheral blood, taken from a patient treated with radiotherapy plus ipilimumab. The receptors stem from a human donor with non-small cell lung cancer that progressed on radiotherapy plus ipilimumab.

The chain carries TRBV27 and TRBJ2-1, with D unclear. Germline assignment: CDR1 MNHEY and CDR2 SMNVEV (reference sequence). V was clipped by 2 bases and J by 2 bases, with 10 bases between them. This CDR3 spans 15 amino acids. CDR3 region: CASSLVWRTYNEQFF. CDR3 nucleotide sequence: TGTGCCAGCAGTTTAGTCTGGCGGACCTACAATGAGCAGTTCTTC.

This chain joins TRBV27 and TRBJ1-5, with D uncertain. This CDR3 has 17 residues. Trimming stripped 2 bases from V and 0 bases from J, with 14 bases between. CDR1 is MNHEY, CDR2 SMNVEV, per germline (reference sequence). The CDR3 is CASSLRSFGLSNQPQHF. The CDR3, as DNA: TGTGCCAGCAGTTTAAGAAGTTTCGGACTTAGCAATCAGCCCCAGCATTTT.

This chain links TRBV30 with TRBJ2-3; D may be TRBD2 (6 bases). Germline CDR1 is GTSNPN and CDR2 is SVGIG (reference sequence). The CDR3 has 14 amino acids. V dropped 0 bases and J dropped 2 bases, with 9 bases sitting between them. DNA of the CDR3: TGTGCCTGGAGTGTCGGGGGATCCACAGATACGCAGTATTTT. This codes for CAWSVGGSTDTQYF.

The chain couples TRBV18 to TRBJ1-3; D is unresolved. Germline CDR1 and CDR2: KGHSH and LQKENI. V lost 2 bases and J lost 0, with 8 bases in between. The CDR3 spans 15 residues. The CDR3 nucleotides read TGTGCCAGCTCACCAGGGGTTAACTCTGGAAACACCATATATTTT. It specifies CASSPGVNSGNTIYF.

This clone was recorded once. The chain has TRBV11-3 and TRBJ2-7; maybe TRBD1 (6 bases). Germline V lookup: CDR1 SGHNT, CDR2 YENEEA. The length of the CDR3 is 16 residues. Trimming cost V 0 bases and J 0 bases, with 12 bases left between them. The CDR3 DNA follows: TGTGCCAGCAGCTTAGATCTGGGGACATTCTCCTACGAGCAGTACTTC. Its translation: CASSLDLGTFSYEQYF.

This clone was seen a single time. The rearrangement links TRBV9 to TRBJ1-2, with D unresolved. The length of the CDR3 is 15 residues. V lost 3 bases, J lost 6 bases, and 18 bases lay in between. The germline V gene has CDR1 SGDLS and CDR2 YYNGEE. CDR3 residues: CASSGVYSRNDGYTF. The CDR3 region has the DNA TGTGCCAGCAGCGGGGTTTACTCCCGGAATGATGGCTACACCTTC.

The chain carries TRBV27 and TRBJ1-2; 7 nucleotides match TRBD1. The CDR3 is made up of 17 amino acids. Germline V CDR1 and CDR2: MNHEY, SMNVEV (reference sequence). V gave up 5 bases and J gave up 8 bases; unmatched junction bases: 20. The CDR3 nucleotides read TGTGCCAGCAGTGGAGGACAGGCCCTTGGGATTGGCGGCGGCTACACCTTC. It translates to CASSGGQALGIGGGYTF.

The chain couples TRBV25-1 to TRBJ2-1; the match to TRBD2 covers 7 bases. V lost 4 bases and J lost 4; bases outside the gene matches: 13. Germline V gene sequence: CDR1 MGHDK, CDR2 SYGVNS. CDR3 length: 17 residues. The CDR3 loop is CASSANEGLAEYNEQFF. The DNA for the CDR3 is TGTGCCAGCAGTGCCAACGAGGGCCTAGCGGAGTACAATGAGCAGTTCTTC. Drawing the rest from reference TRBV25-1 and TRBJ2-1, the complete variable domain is EADIYQTPRYLVIGTGKKITLECSQTMGHDKMYWYQQDPGMELHLIHYSYGVNSTEKGDLSSESTVSRIRTEHFPLTLESARPSHTSQYLCASSANEGLAEYNEQFFGPGTRLTVL.

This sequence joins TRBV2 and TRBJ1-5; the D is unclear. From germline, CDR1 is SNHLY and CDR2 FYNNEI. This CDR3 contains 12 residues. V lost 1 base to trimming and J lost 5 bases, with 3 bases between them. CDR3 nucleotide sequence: TGTGCCAGCAGTGAAGGCTATCAGCCCCAGCATTTT. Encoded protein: CASSEGYQPQHF.

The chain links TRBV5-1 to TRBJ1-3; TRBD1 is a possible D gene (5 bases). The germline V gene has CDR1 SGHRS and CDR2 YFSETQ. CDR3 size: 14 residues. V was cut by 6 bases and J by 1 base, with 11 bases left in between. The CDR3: CASKTESSGNTIYF. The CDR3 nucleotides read TGCGCCAGCAAGACAGAGTCGTCTGGAAACACCATATATTTT.

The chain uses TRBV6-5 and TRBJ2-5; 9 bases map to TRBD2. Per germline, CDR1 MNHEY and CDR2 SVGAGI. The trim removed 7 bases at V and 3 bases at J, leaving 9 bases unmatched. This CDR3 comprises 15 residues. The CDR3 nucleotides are TGTGCCAGCATTCGTAGCGGGAGAGAGAAAGAGACCCAGTACTTC. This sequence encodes CASIRSGREKETQYF.

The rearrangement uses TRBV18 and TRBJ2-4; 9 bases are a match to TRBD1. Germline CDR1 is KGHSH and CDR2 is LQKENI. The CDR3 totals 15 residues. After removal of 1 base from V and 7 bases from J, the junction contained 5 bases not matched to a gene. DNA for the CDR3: TGTGCCAGCTCACCACAACAGGGGGCAGGGAACATTCAGTACTTC. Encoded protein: CASSPQQGAGNIQYF.

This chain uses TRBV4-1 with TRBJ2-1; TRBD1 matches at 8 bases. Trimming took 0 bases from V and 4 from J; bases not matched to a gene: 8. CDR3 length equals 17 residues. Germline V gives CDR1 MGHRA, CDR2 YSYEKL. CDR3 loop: CASSQEWRTGGYNEQFF. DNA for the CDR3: TGCGCCAGCAGCCAAGAGTGGCGAACAGGGGGGTACAATGAGCAGTTCTTC.

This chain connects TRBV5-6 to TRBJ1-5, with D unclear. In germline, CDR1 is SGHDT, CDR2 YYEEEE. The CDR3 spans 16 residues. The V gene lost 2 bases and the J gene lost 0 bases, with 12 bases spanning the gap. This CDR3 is CASSLYSGSSNQPQHF. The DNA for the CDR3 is TGTGCCAGCAGCTTATACTCGGGGAGTAGCAATCAGCCCCAGCATTTT.

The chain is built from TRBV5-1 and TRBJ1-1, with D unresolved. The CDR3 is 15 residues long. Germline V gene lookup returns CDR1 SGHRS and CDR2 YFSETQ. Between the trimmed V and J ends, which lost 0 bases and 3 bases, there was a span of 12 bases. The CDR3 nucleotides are TGCGCCAGCAGCTTGGAGGAGGGTGGATACACTGAAGCTTTCTTT. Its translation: CASSLEEGGYTEAFF.

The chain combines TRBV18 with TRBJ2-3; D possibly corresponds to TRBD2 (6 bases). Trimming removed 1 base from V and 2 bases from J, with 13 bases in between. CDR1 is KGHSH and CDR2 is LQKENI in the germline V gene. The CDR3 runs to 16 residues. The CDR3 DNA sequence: TGTGCCAGCTCACCACGGGGTAGGAGGGCCACAGATACGCAGTATTTT. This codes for CASSPRGRRATDTQYF.

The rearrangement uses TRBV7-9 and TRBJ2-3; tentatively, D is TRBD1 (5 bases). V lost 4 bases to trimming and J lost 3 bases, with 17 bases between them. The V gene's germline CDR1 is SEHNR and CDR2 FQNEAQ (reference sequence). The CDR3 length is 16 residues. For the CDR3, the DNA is TGTGCCAGCAGCTCTGTTAGGGCAGGGTGGACAGATACGCAGTATTTT. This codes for CASSSVRAGWTDTQYF.

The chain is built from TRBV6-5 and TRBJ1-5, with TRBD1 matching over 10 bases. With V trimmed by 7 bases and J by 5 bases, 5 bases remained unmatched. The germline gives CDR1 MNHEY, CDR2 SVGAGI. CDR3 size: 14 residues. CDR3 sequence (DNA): TGTGCCAGCAAGGGACAGGGGAACTATCAGCCCCAGCATTTT. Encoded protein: CASKGQGNYQPQHF.

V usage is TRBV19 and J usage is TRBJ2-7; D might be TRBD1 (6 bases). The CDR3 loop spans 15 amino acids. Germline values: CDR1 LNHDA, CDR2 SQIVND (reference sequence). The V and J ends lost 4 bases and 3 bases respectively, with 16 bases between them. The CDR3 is CASSSQGRSSYEQYF. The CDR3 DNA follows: TGTGCCAGTAGTAGCCAGGGGAGATCAAGCTACGAGCAGTACTTC.

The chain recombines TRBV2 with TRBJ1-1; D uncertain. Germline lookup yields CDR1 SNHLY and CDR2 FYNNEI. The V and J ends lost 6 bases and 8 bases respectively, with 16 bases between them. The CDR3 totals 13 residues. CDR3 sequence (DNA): TGTGCCAGCAGCAAAGACCGGAACTTCGAAGCTTTCTTT. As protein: CASSKDRNFEAFF.